The rows below give T cell receptor beta chains drawn from one sample of a study of OX40 agonist ivuxolimab in advanced cancers. Libraries were prepared by immunoSEQ multiplex PCR; TCRdb keeps only in-frame clonotypes and omits some of them. This table has roughly 45,000 clones, about 81% appearing once. Here the sequenced sample was CD4+ or CD8+ T cells sorted from blood, taken in a trial of the OX40 agonist ivuxolimab. Source of these receptors: an adult with an advanced solid tumor such as melanoma, head and neck, liver or kidney cancer. The CDR3 runs from the conserved cysteine through the conserved F or W. D genes are given only for firm matches. Rows may omit the clone size; those that give it use once, few, many or a size class.

J gene,D gene,clone size,V gene,CDR3 DNA,CDR3 protein
TRBJ2-5,.,.,TRBV9,TGTGCCAGTGAAGGTGCCAGCCAAGAGACCCAGTACTTC,CASEGASQETQYF
TRBJ1-2,TRBD1,.,TRBV29-1,TGCAGCGTTGAAGATAGGGACAGGGCTGTTGGCTACACCTTC,CSVEDRDRAVGYTF
TRBJ1-4,TRBD1,.,TRBV7-2,TGTGCCAGCAGCTTAGGAGAGGGGACAGATCGTAATGAAAAACTGTTTTTT,CASSLGEGTDRNEKLFF
TRBJ1-1,.,.,TRBV19,TGTGCCACCGCAGCGGGGTCTCACACTGAAGCTTTCTTT,CATAAGSHTEAFF
TRBJ2-3,.,.,TRBV21-1,TGTGCCAGCAGCAAAGTAAGCTACACGCAGTATTTT,CASSKVSYTQYF
TRBJ1-6,TRBD1,.,TRBV4-3,TGCGCCAGCAGCCCAGGTGGGGGGGCCGGGACAGGCCTCCACTTT,CASSPGGGAGTGLHF
TRBJ1-4,TRBD1,.,TRBV18,TGTGCCAGCTCACCTCCTGGGGACAGTGAAAAACTGTTTTTT,CASSPPGDSEKLFF
TRBJ1-5,.,.,TRBV7-9,TGTGCCAGCAGTTATATAGGGGATCAGCCCCAGCATTTT,CASSYIGDQPQHF
TRBJ1-3,.,once,TRBV9,TGTGCCAGCAGCGTAGGTGGCGCTGGGGGGAACACCATATATTTT,CASSVGGAGGNTIYF
TRBJ2-1,.,.,TRBV7-8,TGTGCCAGCAGCTTAGGGGCAGGGATAGGGAATGAGCAGTTCTTC,CASSLGAGIGNEQFF
TRBJ1-2,.,few,TRBV28,TGTGCCAGCAGTTTGCAGGGAGGCTATGGCTACACCTTC,CASSLQGGYGYTF
TRBJ2-7,.,.,TRBV5-6,TGTGCCAGCAGCTGGGGCTCCTACGAGCAGTACTTC,CASSWGSYEQYF
TRBJ1-1,.,.,TRBV29-1,TGCAGCGTTTCGACGGCAGGTGGGAACACTGAAGCTTTCTTT,CSVSTAGGNTEAFF
TRBJ2-5,.,.,TRBV7-2,TGTGCCAGCACAGAGGGTGGAGTCCAAGAGACCCAGTACTTC,CASTEGGVQETQYF
TRBJ2-3,.,.,TRBV5-1,TGCGCCAGCAGCTTTACGGGCTCCATCAGCACAGATACGCAGTATTTT,CASSFTGSISTDTQYF
TRBJ2-1,.,.,TRBV9,TGTGCCAGCAGCGTAGGAACCGGGAATGGGCAGTTCTTC,CASSVGTGNGQFF
TRBJ1-6,.,.,TRBV2,TGTGCCAGGAGACGGGGGACGGCACCCCTCCACTTT,CARRRGTAPLHF
TRBJ2-1,.,.,TRBV2,TGTGCCAGCAGTGAATACAATGAGCAGTTCTTC,CASSEYNEQFF
TRBJ1-1,.,.,TRBV7-2,TGTGCCAGCAGCCGAATTACAGGGTCCGGCACTGAAGCTTTCTTT,CASSRITGSGTEAFF
TRBJ1-5,TRBD1,.,TRBV7-2,TGTGCCAGCAGCCTAAGACAGGGCGGTCAGCCCCAGCATTTT,CASSLRQGGQPQHF
TRBJ2-7,.,.,TRBV11-2,TGTGCCAGCAGCTCGCTAGCGTCCCCCTACGAGCAGTACTTC,CASSSLASPYEQYF
TRBJ1-1,.,.,TRBV5-4,TGTGCCAGCAGCTCTACGCCGGTCCCCCAATCTGAAGCTTTCTTT,CASSSTPVPQSEAFF
TRBJ2-1,.,.,TRBV5-1,TGCGCCAGCAGCAGGTGGCCCACCCCCTCCTACAATGAGCAGTTCTTC,CASSRWPTPSYNEQFF
TRBJ2-5,TRBD2,few,TRBV2,TGTGCCGGGGCTAGCGGGGTTTACCAAGAGACCCAGTACTTC,CAGASGVYQETQYF
TRBJ2-2,TRBD2,few,TRBV5-3,TGTGCCAGAAGCTTGGGACTAGCGGGAGGGGAGAACACCGGGGAGCTGTTTTTT,CARSLGLAGGENTGELFF
TRBJ2-3,.,.,TRBV29-1,TGCAGCGTTGATGGGACCGGCCGGGGTACGCAGTATTTT,CSVDGTGRGTQYF
TRBJ2-1,.,once,TRBV4-2,TGTGCCAGCAGCCAGGAGTCGGTTGGTGAGCGGACTTACAATGAGCAGTTCTTC,CASSQESVGERTYNEQFF
TRBJ1-1,.,few,TRBV7-9,TGTGCCAGCAGCCTACCCCTCGGGGAGGGAGCTTTCTTT,CASSLPLGEGAFF
TRBJ1-3,.,.,TRBV7-2,TGTGCCAGCAGTTTCCGGGACACTTCTGGAAACACCATATATTTT,CASSFRDTSGNTIYF
TRBJ2-7,TRBD1,.,TRBV5-1,TGCGCCAGCAGCGCCGGCGCGGGGACAGGGGGCGCCGCCTCCTACGAGCAGTACTTC,CASSAGAGTGGAASYEQYF
TRBJ2-5,.,.,TRBV5-1,TGCGCCAGCAGCTTCCCCTGGGGCAGCCAAGAGACCCAGTACTTC,CASSFPWGSQETQYF
TRBJ2-1,TRBD2,.,TRBV4-3,TGCGCCAGCAGCCATTACGGGACTAGCGGGACTCCTGAGCAGTTCTTC,CASSHYGTSGTPEQFF
TRBJ1-1,TRBD1,.,TRBV10-2,TGCGCCAGCAGTGAGAACCGGGACAGGGAAGCTTTCTTT,CASSENRDREAFF
TRBJ2-2,.,.,TRBV19,TGTGCCAGTCTCCGACAGGATTTCACCGGGGAGCTGTTTTTT,CASLRQDFTGELFF
TRBJ1-1,.,.,TRBV10-3,TGTGCCATCAGTGCGTCAAGGGGTGGTAGGAACACTGAAGCTTTCTTT,CAISASRGGRNTEAFF
TRBJ1-3,TRBD1,.,TRBV10-2,TGCGCCAGCAGCGGGACAGACTCGAACACCATATATTTT,CASSGTDSNTIYF
TRBJ1-1,TRBD1,.,TRBV6-1,TGTGCCAGCACCTTACAGGGGGCGGGTGAAGCTTTCTTT,CASTLQGAGEAFF
TRBJ2-7,.,.,TRBV6-1,TGTGCCAGCAGTGACCCGTCGGGTTCCGCTCACGAGCAGTACTTC,CASSDPSGSAHEQYF
TRBJ2-7,TRBD2,.,TRBV10-3,TGTGCCATCAGTCCGATTAGCGGGAGAACGTCCTACGAGCAGTACTTC,CAISPISGRTSYEQYF
TRBJ2-7,TRBD1,.,TRBV6-6,TGTGCCAGCAGTTACGGACAGGGGGCAGGATACGAGCAGTACTTC,CASSYGQGAGYEQYF
TRBJ2-1,TRBD1,few,TRBV18,TGTGCCAGCTCCAAGGGACAGGCTTACAATGAGCAGTTCTTC,CASSKGQAYNEQFF
TRBJ2-5,.,.,TRBV6-5,TGTGCCAGCAGTTACGCAGGTCCGCCAGAGACCCAGTACTTC,CASSYAGPPETQYF
TRBJ2-3,TRBD2,.,TRBV5-1,TGCGCCAGCAGCTTAGGGACTAGCGGGAGCCCAGATACGCAGTATTTT,CASSLGTSGSPDTQYF
TRBJ2-7,.,.,TRBV27,TGTGCCAGCAGTTTATCGGGCAGCTTGAGCTCCTACGAGCAGTACTTC,CASSLSGSLSSYEQYF
TRBJ2-5,.,.,TRBV9,TGTGCCAGCAGCGCGGACGGGAGTGTGGAGACCCAGTACTTC,CASSADGSVETQYF
TRBJ2-3,.,.,TRBV7-9,TGTGCCAGCAGCTTAGCGGGAGCGGGCACAGATACGCAGTATTTT,CASSLAGAGTDTQYF
TRBJ2-2,TRBD2,few,TRBV5-5,TGTGCCAGCAGCCCGGGACTAGCGGGAGACCCCGGGGAGCTGTTTTTT,CASSPGLAGDPGELFF
TRBJ2-5,TRBD2,few,TRBV12-5,TGTGCTACTGGACTAGAAGAGACCCAGTACTTC,CATGLEETQYF
TRBJ2-3,TRBD1,.,TRBV7-2,TGTGCCAGCAGCAACGACAGGGGGCGAACAGATACGCAGTATTTT,CASSNDRGRTDTQYF
TRBJ1-3,.,few,TRBV6-5,TGTGCCAGCAGAACAACAGGGTTTGGAAACACCATATATTTT,CASRTTGFGNTIYF
TRBJ2-7,TRBD1,.,TRBV29-1,TGCAGCGCCGGACAGGGCGGCTACGAGCAGTACTTC,CSAGQGGYEQYF
TRBJ1-1,.,.,TRBV13,TGTGCCAGCAGCTTAGGAGGGATGAACACTGAAGCTTTCTTT,CASSLGGMNTEAFF
TRBJ2-7,.,once,TRBV5-6,TGTGCCAGCAGCTCCCCTTGGTCCTACGAGCAGTACTTC,CASSSPWSYEQYF
TRBJ2-2,.,.,TRBV7-2,TGTGCCAGCAGCTTAGTGTATCGGGAGGAGCTGTTTTTT,CASSLVYREELFF
TRBJ2-3,.,.,TRBV18,TGTGCCAGCTCACCAAGGGATGGCGCGCGGCACCCAGATACGCAGTATTTT,CASSPRDGARHPDTQYF